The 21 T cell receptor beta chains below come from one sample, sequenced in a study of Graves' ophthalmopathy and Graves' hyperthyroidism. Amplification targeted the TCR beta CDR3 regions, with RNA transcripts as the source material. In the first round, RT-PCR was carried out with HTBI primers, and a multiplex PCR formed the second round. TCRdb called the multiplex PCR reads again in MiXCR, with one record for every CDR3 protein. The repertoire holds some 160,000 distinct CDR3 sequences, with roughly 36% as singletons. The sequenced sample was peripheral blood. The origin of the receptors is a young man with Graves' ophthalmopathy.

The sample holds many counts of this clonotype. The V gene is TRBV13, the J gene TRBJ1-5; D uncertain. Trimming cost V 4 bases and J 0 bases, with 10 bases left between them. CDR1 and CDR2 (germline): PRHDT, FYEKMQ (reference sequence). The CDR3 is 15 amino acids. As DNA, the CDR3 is TGTGCCAGCAGCTCCCGACATTATAGCAATCAGCCCCAGCATTTT. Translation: CASSSRHYSNQPQHF.

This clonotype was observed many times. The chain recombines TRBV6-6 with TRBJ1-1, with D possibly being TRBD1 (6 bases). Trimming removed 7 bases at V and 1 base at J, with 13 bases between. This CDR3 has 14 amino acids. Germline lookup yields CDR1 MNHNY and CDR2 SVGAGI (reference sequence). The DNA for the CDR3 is TGTGCCAGCAACAGGGCCGGGTCGAACACTGAAGCTTTCTTT. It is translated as CASNRAGSNTEAFF.

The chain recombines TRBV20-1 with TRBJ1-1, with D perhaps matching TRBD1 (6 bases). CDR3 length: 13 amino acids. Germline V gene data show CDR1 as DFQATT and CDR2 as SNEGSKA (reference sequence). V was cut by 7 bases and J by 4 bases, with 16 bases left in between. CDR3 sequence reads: CSVPERGFTEAFF. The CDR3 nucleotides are TGCAGTGTTCCGGAGAGGGGGTTCACTGAAGCTTTCTTT.

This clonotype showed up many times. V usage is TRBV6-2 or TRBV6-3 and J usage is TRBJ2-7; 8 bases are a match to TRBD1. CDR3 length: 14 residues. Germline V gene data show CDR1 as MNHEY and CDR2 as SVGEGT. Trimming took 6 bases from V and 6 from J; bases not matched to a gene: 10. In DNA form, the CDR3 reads TGTGCCAGCAGCAGACAGGGGAATGCTGTCGAGCAGTACTTC. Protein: CASSRQGNAVEQYF.

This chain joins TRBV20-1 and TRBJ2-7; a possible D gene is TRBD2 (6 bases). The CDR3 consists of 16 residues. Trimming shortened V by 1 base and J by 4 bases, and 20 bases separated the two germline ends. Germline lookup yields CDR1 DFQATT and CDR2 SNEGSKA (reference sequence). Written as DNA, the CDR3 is TGCAGTGCTAGAGCGGCCAGGAACGGGAGATGGTACGAGCAGTACTTC. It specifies CSARAARNGRWYEQYF.

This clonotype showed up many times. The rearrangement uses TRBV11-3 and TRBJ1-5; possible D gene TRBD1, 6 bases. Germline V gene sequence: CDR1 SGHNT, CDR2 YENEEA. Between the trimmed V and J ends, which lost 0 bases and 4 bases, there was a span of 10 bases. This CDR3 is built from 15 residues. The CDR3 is CASSLDGTRNQPQHF. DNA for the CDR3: TGTGCCAGCAGCTTAGATGGGACACGGAATCAGCCCCAGCATTTT.

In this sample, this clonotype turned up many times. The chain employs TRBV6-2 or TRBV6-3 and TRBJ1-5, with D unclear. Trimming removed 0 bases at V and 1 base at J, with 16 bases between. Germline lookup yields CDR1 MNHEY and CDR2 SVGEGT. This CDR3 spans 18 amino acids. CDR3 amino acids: CASSYSSGVPRSNQPQHF. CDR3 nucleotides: TGTGCCAGCAGTTACTCGTCGGGTGTCCCTCGAAGCAATCAGCCCCAGCATTTT.

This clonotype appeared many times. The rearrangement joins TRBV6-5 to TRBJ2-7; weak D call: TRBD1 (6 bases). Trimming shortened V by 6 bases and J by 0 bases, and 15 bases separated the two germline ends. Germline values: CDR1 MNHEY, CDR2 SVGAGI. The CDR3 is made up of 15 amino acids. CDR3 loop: CASSVGQLSSYEQYF. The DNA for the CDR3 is TGTGCCAGCAGCGTCGGACAGCTGAGCTCCTACGAGCAGTACTTC.

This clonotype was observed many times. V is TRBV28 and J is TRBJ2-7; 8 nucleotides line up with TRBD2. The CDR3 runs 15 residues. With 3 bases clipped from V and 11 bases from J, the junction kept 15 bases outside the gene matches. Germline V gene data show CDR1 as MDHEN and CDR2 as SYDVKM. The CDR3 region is CASSFSGGEREGKYF. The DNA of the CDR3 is TGTGCCAGCAGTTTCTCGGGAGGGGAAAGGGAAGGGAAGTACTTC.

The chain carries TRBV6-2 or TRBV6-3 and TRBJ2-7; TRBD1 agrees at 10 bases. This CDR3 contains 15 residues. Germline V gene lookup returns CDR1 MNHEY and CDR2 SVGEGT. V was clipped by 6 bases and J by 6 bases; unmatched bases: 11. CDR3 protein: CASREPGQGFLEQYF. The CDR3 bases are TGTGCCAGCAGAGAACCGGGACAGGGGTTCCTCGAGCAGTACTTC.

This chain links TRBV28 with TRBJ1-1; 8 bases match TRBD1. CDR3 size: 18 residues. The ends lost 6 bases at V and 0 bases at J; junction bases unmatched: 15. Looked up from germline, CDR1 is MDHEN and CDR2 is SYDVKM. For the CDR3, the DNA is TGTGCCAGCAGCCCTTTTGGGACAGGCGTCGGGATGAACACTGAAGCTTTCTTT. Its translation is CASSPFGTGVGMNTEAFF.

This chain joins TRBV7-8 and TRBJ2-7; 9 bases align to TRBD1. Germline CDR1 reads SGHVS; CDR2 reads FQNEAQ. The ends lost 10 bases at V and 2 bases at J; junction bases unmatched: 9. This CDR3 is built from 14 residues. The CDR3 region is CATAATGGAYEQYF. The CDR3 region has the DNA TGTGCCACAGCGGCGACAGGGGGGGCCTACGAGCAGTACTTC.

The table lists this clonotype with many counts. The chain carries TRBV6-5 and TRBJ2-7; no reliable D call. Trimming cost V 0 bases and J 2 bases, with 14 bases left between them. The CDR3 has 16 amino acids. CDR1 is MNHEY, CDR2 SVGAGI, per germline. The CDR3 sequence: CASSYSSSPPTYEQYF. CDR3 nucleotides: TGTGCCAGCAGTTACTCGAGTTCTCCTCCCACCTACGAGCAGTACTTC.

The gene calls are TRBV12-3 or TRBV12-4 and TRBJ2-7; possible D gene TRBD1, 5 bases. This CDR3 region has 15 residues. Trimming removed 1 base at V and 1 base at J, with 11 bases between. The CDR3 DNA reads TGTGCCAGCAGTTTAGTACAGGAGAGGTCCTACGAGCAGTACTTC. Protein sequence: CASSLVQERSYEQYF.

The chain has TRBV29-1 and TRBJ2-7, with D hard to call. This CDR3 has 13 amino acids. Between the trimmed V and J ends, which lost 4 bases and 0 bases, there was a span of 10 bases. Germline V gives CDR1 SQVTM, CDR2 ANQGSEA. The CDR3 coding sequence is TGCAGCGTTGGGTCGTTATTCTCCTACGAGCAGTACTTC. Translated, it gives CSVGSLFSYEQYF.

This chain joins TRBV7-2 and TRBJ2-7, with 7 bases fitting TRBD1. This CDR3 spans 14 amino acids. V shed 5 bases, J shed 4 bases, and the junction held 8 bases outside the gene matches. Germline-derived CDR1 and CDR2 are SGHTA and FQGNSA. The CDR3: CASSHRDSRYEQYF. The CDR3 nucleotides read TGTGCCAGCAGCCACCGGGACAGTCGTTACGAGCAGTACTTC. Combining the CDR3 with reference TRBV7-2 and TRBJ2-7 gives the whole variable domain GAGVSQSPSNKVTEKGKDVELRCDPISGHTALYWYRQSLGQGLEFLIYFQGNSAPDKSGLPSDRFSAERTGGSVSTLTIQRTQQEDSAVYLCASSHRDSRYEQYFGPGTRLTVT.

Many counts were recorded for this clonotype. CDR3 amino acids: CASSFGQVWSGELFF. CDR3 nucleotides: TGTGCCAGCAGTTTTGGGCAGGTTTGGTCCGGGGAGCTGTTTTTT. The chain joins TRBV28 to TRBJ2-2; D is unclear. The CDR3 contains 15 residues. Germline V gives CDR1 MDHEN, CDR2 SYDVKM. The V end was cut by 3 bases, the J end by 6 bases, with 14 bases between.

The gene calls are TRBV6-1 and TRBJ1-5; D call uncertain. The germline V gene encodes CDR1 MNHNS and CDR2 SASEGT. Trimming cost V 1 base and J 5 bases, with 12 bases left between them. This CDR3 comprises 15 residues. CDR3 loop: CASSEGRPPDQPQHF. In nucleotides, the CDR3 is TGTGCCAGCAGTGAAGGGCGCCCCCCGGATCAGCCCCAGCATTTT.

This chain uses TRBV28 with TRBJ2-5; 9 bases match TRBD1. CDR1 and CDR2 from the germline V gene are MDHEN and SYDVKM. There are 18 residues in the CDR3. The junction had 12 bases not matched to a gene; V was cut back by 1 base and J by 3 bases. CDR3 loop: CASSLYLGTGRLKETQYF. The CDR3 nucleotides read TGTGCCAGCAGTTTATATTTAGGGACAGGGAGGCTTAAAGAGACCCAGTACTTC.

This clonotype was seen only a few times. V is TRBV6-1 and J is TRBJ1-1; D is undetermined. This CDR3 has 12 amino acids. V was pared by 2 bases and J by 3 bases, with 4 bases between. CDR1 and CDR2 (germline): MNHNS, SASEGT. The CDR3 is CASSEWDTEAFF. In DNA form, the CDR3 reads TGTGCCAGCAGTGAATGGGACACTGAAGCTTTCTTT.

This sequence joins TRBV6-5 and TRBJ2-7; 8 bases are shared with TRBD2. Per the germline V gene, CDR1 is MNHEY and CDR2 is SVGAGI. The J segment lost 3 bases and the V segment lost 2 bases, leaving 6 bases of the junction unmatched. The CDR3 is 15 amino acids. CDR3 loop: CASSYGGGFLYEQYF. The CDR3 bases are TGTGCCAGCAGTTACGGCGGGGGGTTCCTCTACGAGCAGTACTTC.